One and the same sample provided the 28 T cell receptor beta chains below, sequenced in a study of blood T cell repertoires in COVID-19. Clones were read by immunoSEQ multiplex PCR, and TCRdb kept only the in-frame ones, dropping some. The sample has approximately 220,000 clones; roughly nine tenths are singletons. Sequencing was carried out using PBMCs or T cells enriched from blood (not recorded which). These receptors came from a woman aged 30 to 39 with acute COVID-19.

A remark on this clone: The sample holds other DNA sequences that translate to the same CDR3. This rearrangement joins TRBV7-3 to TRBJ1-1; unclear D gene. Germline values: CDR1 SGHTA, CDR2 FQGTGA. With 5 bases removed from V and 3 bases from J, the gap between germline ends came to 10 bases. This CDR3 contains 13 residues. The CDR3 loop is CASSLERHTEAFF. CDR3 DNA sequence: TGTGCCAGCAGCCTGGAGCGCCACACTGAAGCTTTCTTT.

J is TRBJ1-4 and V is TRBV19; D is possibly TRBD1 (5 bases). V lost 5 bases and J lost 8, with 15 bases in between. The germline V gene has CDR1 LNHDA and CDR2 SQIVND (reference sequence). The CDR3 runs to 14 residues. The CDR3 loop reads CASSLGHPGEKLFF. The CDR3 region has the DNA TGTGCCAGTAGTCTCGGACATCCGGGCGAAAAACTGTTTTTT.

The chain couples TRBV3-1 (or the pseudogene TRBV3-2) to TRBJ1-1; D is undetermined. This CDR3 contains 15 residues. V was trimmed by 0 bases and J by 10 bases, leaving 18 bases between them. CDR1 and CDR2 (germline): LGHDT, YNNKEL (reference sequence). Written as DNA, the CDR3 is TGTGCCAGCAGCCAAGATCCGGGGTCCCCTTTCGGAGCTTTCTTT. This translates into CASSQDPGSPFGAFF.

The CDR3 is CATSRGIWGVYGSDTEAFF. For the CDR3, the DNA is TGTGCCACCAGCAGAGGCATTTGGGGGGTTTATGGTAGTGACACTGAAGCTTTCTTT. The chain combines TRBV15 with TRBJ1-1; D perhaps matches TRBD1 (5 bases). V was cut by 1 base and J by 3 bases, with 24 bases left in between. This CDR3 has 19 amino acids. Germline V lookup: CDR1 LNHNV, CDR2 YYDKDF (reference sequence).

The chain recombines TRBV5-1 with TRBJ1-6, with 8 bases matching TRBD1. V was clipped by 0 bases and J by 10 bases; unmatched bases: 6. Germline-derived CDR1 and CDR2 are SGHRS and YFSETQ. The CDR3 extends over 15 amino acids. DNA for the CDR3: TGCGCCAGCAGCTTGGCGGCAGGGGGCGAGTCACCCCTCCACTTT. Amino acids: CASSLAAGGESPLHF.

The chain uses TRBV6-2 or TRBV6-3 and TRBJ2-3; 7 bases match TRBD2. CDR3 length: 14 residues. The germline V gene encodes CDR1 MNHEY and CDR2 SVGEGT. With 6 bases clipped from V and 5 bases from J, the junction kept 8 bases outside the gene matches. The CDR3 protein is CASSPKRERDTQYF. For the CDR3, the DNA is TGTGCCAGCAGCCCGAAGCGGGAAAGAGATACGCAGTATTTT.

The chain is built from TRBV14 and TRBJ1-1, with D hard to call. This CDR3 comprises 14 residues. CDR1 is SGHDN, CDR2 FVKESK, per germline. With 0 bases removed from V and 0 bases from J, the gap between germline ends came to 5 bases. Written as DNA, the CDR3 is TGTGCCAGCAGCCAAGACGAGATGAACACTGAAGCTTTCTTT. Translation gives CASSQDEMNTEAFF.

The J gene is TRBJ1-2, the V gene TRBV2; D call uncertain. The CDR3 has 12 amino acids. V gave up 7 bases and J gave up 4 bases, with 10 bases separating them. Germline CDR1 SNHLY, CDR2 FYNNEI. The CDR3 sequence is CASTSYVYGYTF. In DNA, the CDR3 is TGTGCCAGCACAAGCTACGTCTATGGCTACACCTTC.

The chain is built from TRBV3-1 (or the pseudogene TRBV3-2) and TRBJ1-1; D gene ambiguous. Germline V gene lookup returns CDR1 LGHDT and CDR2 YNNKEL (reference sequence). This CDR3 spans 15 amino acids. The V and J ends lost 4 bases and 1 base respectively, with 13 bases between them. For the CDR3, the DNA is TGTGCCAGCAGCCTCCGACCCGGGAGGAACACTGAAGCTTTCTTT. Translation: CASSLRPGRNTEAFF.

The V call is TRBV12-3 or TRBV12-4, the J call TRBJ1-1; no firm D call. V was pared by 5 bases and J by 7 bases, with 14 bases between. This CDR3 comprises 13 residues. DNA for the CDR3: TGTGCCAGCAGTCAGGATTTCGAGGGTGAAGCTTTCTTT. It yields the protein CASSQDFEGEAFF.

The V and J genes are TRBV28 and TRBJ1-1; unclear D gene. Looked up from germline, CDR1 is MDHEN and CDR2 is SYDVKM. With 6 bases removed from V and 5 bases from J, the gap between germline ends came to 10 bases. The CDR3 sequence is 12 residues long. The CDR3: CASRFSETEAFF. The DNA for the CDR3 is TGTGCCAGCAGGTTCTCAGAAACTGAAGCTTTCTTT.

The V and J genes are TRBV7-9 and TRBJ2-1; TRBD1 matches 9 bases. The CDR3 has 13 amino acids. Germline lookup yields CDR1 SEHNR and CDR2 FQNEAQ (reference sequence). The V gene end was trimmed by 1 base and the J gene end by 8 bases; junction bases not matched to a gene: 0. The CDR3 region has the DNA TGTGCCAGCAGCTTAGGGACAGGGGATGAGCAGTTCTTC. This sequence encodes CASSLGTGDEQFF.

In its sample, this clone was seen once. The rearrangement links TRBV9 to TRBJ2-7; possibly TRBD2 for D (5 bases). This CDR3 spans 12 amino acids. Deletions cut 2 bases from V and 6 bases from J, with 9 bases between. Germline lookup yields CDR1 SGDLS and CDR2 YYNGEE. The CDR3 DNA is TGTGCCAGCAGCGTGAACGCGGGCGAGCAGTACTTC. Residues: CASSVNAGEQYF. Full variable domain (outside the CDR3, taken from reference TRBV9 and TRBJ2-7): DSGVTQTPKHLITATGQRVTLRCSPRSGDLSVYWYQQSLDQGLQFLIQYYNGEERAKGNILERFSAQQFPDLHSELNLSSLELGDSALYFCASSVNAGEQYFGPGTRLTVT.

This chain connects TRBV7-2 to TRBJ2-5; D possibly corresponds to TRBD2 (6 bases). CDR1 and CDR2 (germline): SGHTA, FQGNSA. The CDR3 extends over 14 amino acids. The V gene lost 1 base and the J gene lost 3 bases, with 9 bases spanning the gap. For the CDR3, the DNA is TGTGCCAGCAGCTTAGGCCGGGGGAAAGAGACCCAGTACTTC. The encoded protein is CASSLGRGKETQYF.

Here the CDR3 DNA reads TGTGCCAGCAGCCACCAAGGCGGCCTCCACTTT. Amino acids: CASSHQGGLHF. The chain has TRBV3-1 (or the pseudogene TRBV3-2) and TRBJ1-6; D gene unclear. The germline CDR1 and CDR2 sequences are LGHDT and YNNKEL (reference sequence). V lost 3 bases, J lost 15 bases, and 9 bases lay in between. The CDR3 consists of 11 residues.

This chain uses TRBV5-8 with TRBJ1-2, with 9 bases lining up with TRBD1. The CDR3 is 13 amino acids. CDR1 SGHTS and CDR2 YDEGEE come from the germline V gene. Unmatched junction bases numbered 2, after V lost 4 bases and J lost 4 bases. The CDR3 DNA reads TGTGCCAGCAGCCCGGGACAGGGCTATGGCTACACCTTC. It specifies CASSPGQGYGYTF.

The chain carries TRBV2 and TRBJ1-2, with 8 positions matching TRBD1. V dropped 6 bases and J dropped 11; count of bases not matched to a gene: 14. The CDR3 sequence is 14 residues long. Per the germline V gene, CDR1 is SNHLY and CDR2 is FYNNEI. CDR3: CASSGAGTGSRYTF. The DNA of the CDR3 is TGTGCCAGCAGCGGAGCCGGGACAGGCTCTAGGTACACCTTC.

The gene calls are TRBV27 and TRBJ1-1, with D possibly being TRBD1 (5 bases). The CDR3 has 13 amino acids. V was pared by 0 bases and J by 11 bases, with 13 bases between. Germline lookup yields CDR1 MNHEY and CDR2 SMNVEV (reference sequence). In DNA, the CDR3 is TGTGCCAGCAGTTTATCGAGCGGGGGAGAGGCTTTCTTT. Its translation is CASSLSSGGEAFF.

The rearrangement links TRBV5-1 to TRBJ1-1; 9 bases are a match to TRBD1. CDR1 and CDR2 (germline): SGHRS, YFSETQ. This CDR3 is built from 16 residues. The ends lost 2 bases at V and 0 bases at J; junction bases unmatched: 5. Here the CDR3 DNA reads TGCGCCAGCAGCTTTGGGACAGGGAACATGAACACTGAAGCTTTCTTT. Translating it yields CASSFGTGNMNTEAFF.

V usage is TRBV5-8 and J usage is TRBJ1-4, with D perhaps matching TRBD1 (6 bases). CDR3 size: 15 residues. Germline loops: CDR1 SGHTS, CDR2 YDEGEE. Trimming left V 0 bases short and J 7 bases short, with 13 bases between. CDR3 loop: CASSLDWAGVEKLFF. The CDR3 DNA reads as TGTGCCAGCAGCTTGGATTGGGCAGGGGTTGAAAAACTGTTTTTT.

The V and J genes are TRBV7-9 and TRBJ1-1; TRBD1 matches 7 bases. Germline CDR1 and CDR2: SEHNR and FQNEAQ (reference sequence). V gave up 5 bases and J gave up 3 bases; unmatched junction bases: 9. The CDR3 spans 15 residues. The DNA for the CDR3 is TGTGCCAGCAGCCTCAGCGGACAGGTGTACACTGAAGCTTTCTTT. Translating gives CASSLSGQVYTEAFF.

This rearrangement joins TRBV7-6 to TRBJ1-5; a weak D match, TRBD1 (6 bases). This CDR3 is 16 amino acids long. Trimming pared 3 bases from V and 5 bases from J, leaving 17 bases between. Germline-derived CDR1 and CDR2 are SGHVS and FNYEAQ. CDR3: CASSFRPGRGDQPQHF. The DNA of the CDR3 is TGTGCCAGCAGCTTCCGCCCAGGCAGGGGTGATCAGCCCCAGCATTTT.

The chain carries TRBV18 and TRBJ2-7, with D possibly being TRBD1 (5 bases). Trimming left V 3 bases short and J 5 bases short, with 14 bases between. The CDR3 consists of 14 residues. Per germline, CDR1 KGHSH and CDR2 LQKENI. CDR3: CASSPPQGPDEQYF. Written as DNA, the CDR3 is TGTGCCAGCTCACCTCCCCAGGGCCCGGACGAGCAGTACTTC.

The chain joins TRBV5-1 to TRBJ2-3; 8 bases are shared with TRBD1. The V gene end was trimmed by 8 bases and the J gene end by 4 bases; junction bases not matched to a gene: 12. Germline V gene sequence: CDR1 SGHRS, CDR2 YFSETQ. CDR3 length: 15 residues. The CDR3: CASLRAGGDSDTQYF. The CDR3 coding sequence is TGCGCCAGTCTACGGGCAGGGGGCGACTCAGATACGCAGTATTTT.

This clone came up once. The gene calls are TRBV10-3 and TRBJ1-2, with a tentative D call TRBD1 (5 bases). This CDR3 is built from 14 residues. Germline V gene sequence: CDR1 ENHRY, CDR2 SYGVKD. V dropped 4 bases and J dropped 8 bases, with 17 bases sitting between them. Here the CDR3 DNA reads TGTGCCATCAGTGGCCTCGGGCAGGGTTGGGGCTACACCTTC. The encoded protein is CAISGLGQGWGYTF.

For the CDR3, the DNA is TGCGCCAGCAGATTAGCGGCGGGGGCCACCTACGAGCAGTACTTC. Amino acids: CASRLAAGATYEQYF. The J gene is TRBJ2-7, the V gene TRBV5-1, with a possible D match to TRBD2 (7 bases). The CDR3 sequence is 15 residues long. V was cut by 5 bases and J by 2 bases, with 17 bases left in between. Germline V gives CDR1 SGHRS, CDR2 YFSETQ.

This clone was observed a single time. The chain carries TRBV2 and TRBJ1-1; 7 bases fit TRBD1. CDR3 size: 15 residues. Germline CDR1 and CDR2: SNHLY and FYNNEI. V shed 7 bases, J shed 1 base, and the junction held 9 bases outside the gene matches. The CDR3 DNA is TGTGCCAGCACCGGGACAGCCCTCCCGAACACTGAAGCTTTCTTT. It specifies CASTGTALPNTEAFF. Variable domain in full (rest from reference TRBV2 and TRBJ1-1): EPEVTQTPSHQVTQMGQEVILRCVPISNHLYFYWYRQILGQKVEFLVSFYNNEISEKSEIFDDQFSVERPDGSNFTLKIRSTKLEDSAMYFCASTGTALPNTEAFFGQGTRLTVV.

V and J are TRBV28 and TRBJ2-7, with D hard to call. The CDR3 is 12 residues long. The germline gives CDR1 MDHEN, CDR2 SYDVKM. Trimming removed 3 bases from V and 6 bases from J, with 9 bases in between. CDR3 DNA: TGTGCCAGCAGTTTGGCCGTAGCCGAGCAGTACTTC. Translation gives CASSLAVAEQYF.